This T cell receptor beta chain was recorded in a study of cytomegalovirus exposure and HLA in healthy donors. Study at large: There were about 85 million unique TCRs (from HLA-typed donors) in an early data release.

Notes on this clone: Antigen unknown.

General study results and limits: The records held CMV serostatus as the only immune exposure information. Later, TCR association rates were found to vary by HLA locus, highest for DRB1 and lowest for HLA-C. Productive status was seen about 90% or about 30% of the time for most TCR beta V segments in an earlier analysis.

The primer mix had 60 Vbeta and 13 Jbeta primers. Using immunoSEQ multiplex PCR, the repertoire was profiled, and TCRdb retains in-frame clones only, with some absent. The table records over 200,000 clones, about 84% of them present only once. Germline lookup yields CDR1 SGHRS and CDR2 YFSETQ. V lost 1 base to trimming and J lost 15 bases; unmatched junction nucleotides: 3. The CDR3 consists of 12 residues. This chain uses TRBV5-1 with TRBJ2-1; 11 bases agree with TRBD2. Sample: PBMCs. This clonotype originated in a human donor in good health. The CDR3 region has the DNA TGCGCCAGCAGCTTGACTAGCGGGAGTAGGTTCTTC. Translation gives CASSLTSGSRFF. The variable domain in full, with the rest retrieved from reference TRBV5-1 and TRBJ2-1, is KAGVTQTPRYLIKTRGQQVTLSCSPISGHRSVSWYQQTPGQGLQFLFEYFSETQRNKGNFPGRFSGRQFSNSRSEMNVSTLELGDSALYLCASSLTSGSRFFGPGTRLTVL.